This is a list of T cell receptor beta chains from one sample in a study of control samples from healthy donors and cancer patients. Measured with immunoSEQ multiplex PCR; TCRdb has only the in-frame clones, and not every one. The sample has over 60,000 clones, approximately 85% seen once. Sample: blood. All receptors derive from a man aged 40-50 years in good health. Each CDR3 is given with its conserved first and last residue. The D gene is left open where the match is weak. Size is omitted from some rows. Given values are once, few, many or a class for expanded clones.

clone_size	d_call	v_call	j_call	cdr3_aa	cdr3_nt
-	-	TRBV18	TRBJ2-7	CASSPPAGPYEQYF	TGTGCCAGCTCACCACCCGCAGGGCCGTACGAGCAGTACTTC
-	-	TRBV30	TRBJ2-3	CAWSADRSTDTQYF	TGTGCCTGGAGTGCGGACAGAAGCACAGATACGCAGTATTTT
-	-	TRBV24-1	TRBJ2-7	CAASEAGSPYEQYF	TGTGCCGCCAGTGAGGCGGGATCCCCCTACGAGCAGTACTTC
few	-	TRBV7-8	TRBJ2-4	CASSLGQARNIQYF	TGTGCCAGCAGCTTAGGCCAGGCCCGAAACATTCAGTACTTC
-	-	TRBV7-2	TRBJ2-7	CASSLDGPGYEQYF	TGTGCCAGCAGCTTAGATGGACCGGGCTACGAGCAGTACTTC
-	-	TRBV7-2	TRBJ1-1	CASRELLTAAGTEAFF	TGTGCCAGCAGGGAGCTCCTGACGGCGGCGGGCACTGAAGCTTTCTTT
-	-	TRBV4-2	TRBJ1-2	CASSQDWGRGWWGGYTF	TGTGCCAGCAGCCAAGACTGGGGGCGAGGGTGGTGGGGTGGCTACACCTTC
-	-	TRBV5-1	TRBJ2-2	CASSIRTDSGELFF	TGCGCCAGCAGCATTAGGACTGATTCAGGGGAGCTGTTTTTT
-	-	TRBV21-1	TRBJ2-7	CASSGPQGKGYEQYF	TGTGCCAGCAGCGGACCACAGGGTAAGGGCTACGAGCAGTACTTC
-	TRBD2	TRBV7-9	TRBJ2-1	CASSTQRGGYEQFF	TGTGCCAGCAGCACCCAGCGGGGGGGCTATGAGCAGTTCTTC
-	-	TRBV6-1	TRBJ1-5	CASSERGGGNQPQHF	TGTGCCAGCAGTGAAAGGGGGGGAGGCAATCAGCCCCAGCATTTT
few	TRBD1	TRBV5-6	TRBJ2-7	CASSEGTGTGGAEQYF	TGTGCCAGCAGCGAGGGGACCGGGACAGGGGGCGCCGAGCAGTACTTC
-	-	TRBV5-6	TRBJ1-2	CASSSLGQLLHYGYTF	TGTGCCAGCAGCTCACTCGGACAGCTCCTGCACTATGGCTACACCTTC
-	TRBD1	TRBV11-2	TRBJ2-7	CASSHYPGQGPEEQYF	TGTGCCAGCAGCCACTACCCGGGACAGGGGCCAGAAGAGCAGTACTTC
-	TRBD1	TRBV5-1	TRBJ2-7	CASGRDRGPDEQYF	TGCGCCAGCGGACGGGACAGGGGGCCCGACGAGCAGTACTTC
-	TRBD1	TRBV11-3	TRBJ2-1	CASSSNRGQAEQFF	TGTGCCAGCAGCTCTAACAGGGGGCAGGCTGAGCAGTTCTTC
few	TRBD1	TRBV6-6	TRBJ1-5	CASSYATGTGYQPQHF	TGTGCCAGCAGTTACGCCACCGGGACAGGTTATCAGCCCCAGCATTTT
-	-	TRBV5-1	TRBJ2-6	CASSRGQGGNSGANVLTF	TGCGCCAGCAGCCGAGGGCAGGGCGGGAACTCTGGGGCCAACGTCCTGACTTTC
-	TRBD1	TRBV11-3	TRBJ2-5	CASSPNPGQGPETQYF	TGTGCCAGCAGCCCTAACCCGGGACAGGGGCCGGAGACCCAGTACTTC
once	TRBD1	TRBV14	TRBJ2-7	CASSLPGQGRNEQYF	TGTGCCAGCAGCCTCCCGGGACAGGGAAGGAACGAGCAGTACTTC
-	-	TRBV28	TRBJ2-7	CASSPLAPRSPILYEQYF	TGTGCCAGCAGTCCCCTTGCTCCTAGGAGCCCAATTCTTTACGAGCAGTACTTC
-	-	TRBV28	TRBJ1-5	CASSISLSNQPQHF	TGTGCCAGCAGCATAAGCCTAAGCAATCAGCCCCAGCATTTT
-	-	TRBV12-3/TRBV12-4	TRBJ1-1	CASSSGWYAFF	TGTGCCAGCAGTTCTGGCTGGTACGCTTTCTTT
-	-	TRBV10-3	TRBJ1-5	CAISEGGGYGGNQPQHF	TGTGCCATCAGTGAAGGGGGGGGCTATGGTGGCAATCAGCCCCAGCATTTT
few	-	TRBV7-3	TRBJ1-1	CASSLIPGRSGEAFF	TGTGCCAGCAGCTTAATTCCCGGTCGTTCGGGTGAAGCTTTCTTT
-	TRBD1	TRBV4-1	TRBJ1-1	CASSQVPTGGTEAFF	TGCGCCAGCAGCCAAGTGCCCACAGGGGGTACTGAAGCTTTCTTT
-	-	TRBV19	TRBJ2-7	CASSPDRTPYSYEQYF	TGTGCCAGTAGTCCAGACAGGACCCCCTACTCCTACGAGCAGTACTTC
-	-	TRBV5-4	TRBJ2-7	CASSRQGVNEQYF	TGTGCCAGCAGCCGGCAGGGTGTCAACGAGCAGTACTTC
-	TRBD1	TRBV6-4	TRBJ2-1	CASSGQGDYNEQFF	TGTGCCAGCAGCGGACAGGGGGACTACAATGAGCAGTTCTTC
-	-	TRBV7-2	TRBJ2-3	CASSPTGSTDTQYF	TGTGCCAGCAGCCCCACGGGGAGCACAGATACGCAGTATTTT
-	-	TRBV11-2	TRBJ1-5	CASSPGRRQPQHF	TGTGCCAGCAGCCCGGGAAGGAGGCAGCCCCAGCATTTT
-	TRBD2	TRBV5-1	TRBJ2-2	CASQTTTSGRARNTGELFF	TGCGCCAGTCAAACCACGACTAGCGGGAGGGCCAGGAACACCGGGGAGCTGTTTTTT
once	TRBD2	TRBV20-1	TRBJ2-3	CSASKRGTSSTDTQYF	TGCAGTGCTAGTAAGCGGGGAACCAGTAGTACAGATACGCAGTATTTT
-	TRBD2	TRBV10-3	TRBJ2-7	CAISESMTSVYEQYF	TGTGCCATCAGTGAGTCAATGACTAGCGTCTACGAGCAGTACTTC
-	TRBD1	TRBV2	TRBJ2-3	CASHFDRGGTDTQYF	TGTGCCAGCCACTTCGACAGGGGTGGCACAGATACGCAGTATTTT
-	-	TRBV27	TRBJ1-2	CASSLGRAYGYTF	TGTGCCAGCAGTTTGGGCAGAGCCTATGGCTACACCTTC
-	TRBD1	TRBV7-8	TRBJ1-5	CASGVGQGRNQPQHF	TGTGCCAGCGGAGTCGGACAGGGTAGAAATCAGCCCCAGCATTTT
once	TRBD2	TRBV10-3	TRBJ2-1	CAIRTNSGSDNEQFF	TGTGCCATCAGGACGAATAGCGGGAGCGACAATGAGCAGTTCTTC
-	TRBD2	TRBV28	TRBJ2-3	CASTSPASGRIVPGYF	TGTGCCAGCACCTCCCCGGCTAGCGGGAGGATTGTCCCAGGGTATTTT
-	-	TRBV28	TRBJ2-1	CASSLWPGSYNEQFF	TGTGCCAGCAGTTTATGGCCAGGCTCCTACAATGAGCAGTTCTTC
-	TRBD2	TRBV7-2	TRBJ2-7	CASSLRTSGEYEQYF	TGTGCCAGCAGCTTACGGACTAGCGGGGAATACGAGCAGTACTTC
-	TRBD1	TRBV7-2	TRBJ2-5	CASSIYRGTQETQYF	TGTGCCAGCAGCATATACAGGGGTACCCAAGAGACCCAGTACTTC
-	-	TRBV7-3	TRBJ1-1	CASSLTGLNTEAFF	TGTGCCAGCAGCTTAACTGGGTTGAACACTGAAGCTTTCTTT
-	-	TRBV6-5	TRBJ2-3	CASSSDTDTQYF	TGTGCCAGCAGCTCCGACACAGATACGCAGTATTTT
once	-	TRBV2	TRBJ1-3	CASRTGTPTTVGNTIYF	TGTGCCAGCAGAACCGGGACACCCACGACGGTAGGAAACACCATATATTTT
-	-	TRBV19	TRBJ2-7	CASSTPGLPSYEQYF	TGTGCCAGTAGTACACCGGGACTCCCCTCCTACGAGCAGTACTTC
-	TRBD1	TRBV12-5	TRBJ2-1	CASGRPGQASSYNEQFF	TGTGCTAGTGGACGGCCGGGACAGGCCAGCTCCTACAATGAGCAGTTCTTC
-	-	TRBV9	TRBJ2-1	CASSREGGPYNEQFF	TGTGCCAGCAGCCGCGAAGGGGGGCCCTACAATGAGCAGTTCTTC